A selection of T cell receptor beta chains follows, all from one sample in a study of blood T cell repertoires in COVID-19. Profiled with immunoSEQ multiplex PCR; TCRdb holds only in-frame clones, not every one. The sample holds almost 350,000 clones, approximately 89% seen once. The source material was peripheral blood. Receptors originate from an older woman with COVID-19, enrolled during active disease. Both conserved end residues are trimmed from each CDR3. D genes are given only for firm matches.

CDR3aa: ASSTTGANSPLH; j_gene: TRBJ1-6; d_gene: TRBD1; v_gene: TRBV7-3
CDR3aa: ASSEDTGIQETQY; j_gene: TRBJ2-5; d_gene: NA; v_gene: TRBV6-1
CDR3aa: ASSQGRNTEAF; j_gene: TRBJ1-1; d_gene: NA; v_gene: TRBV7-8
CDR3aa: ASSEQGVTEAF; j_gene: TRBJ1-1; d_gene: TRBD1; v_gene: TRBV6-1
CDR3aa: ASSLAGAREKLF; j_gene: TRBJ1-4; d_gene: NA; v_gene: TRBV7-9
CDR3aa: ASSSTGGPYNEQF; j_gene: TRBJ2-1; d_gene: TRBD2; v_gene: TRBV5-4
CDR3aa: ASSVIRNTIY; j_gene: TRBJ1-3; d_gene: NA; v_gene: TRBV2
CDR3aa: ASSLTGGMGEKLF; j_gene: TRBJ1-4; d_gene: TRBD1; v_gene: TRBV7-9
CDR3aa: ASSRTGIQNSPLH; j_gene: TRBJ1-6; d_gene: TRBD1; v_gene: TRBV6-5
CDR3aa: ASSVTSGGANEQF; j_gene: TRBJ2-1; d_gene: TRBD2; v_gene: TRBV9
CDR3aa: ASSRGQGGPEAF; j_gene: TRBJ1-1; d_gene: TRBD1; v_gene: TRBV3-1/TRBV3-2
CDR3aa: AWRGQGSYGYT; j_gene: TRBJ1-2; d_gene: TRBD1; v_gene: TRBV30
CDR3aa: ASSQGLGTSGGTDTQY; j_gene: TRBJ2-3; d_gene: TRBD2; v_gene: TRBV4-2
CDR3aa: ASSVALRGAWSYNEQF; j_gene: TRBJ2-1; d_gene: NA; v_gene: TRBV9
CDR3aa: ATSRASFSGANVLT; j_gene: TRBJ2-6; d_gene: NA; v_gene: TRBV15
CDR3aa: ASSSISTSGGPNEQF; j_gene: TRBJ2-1; d_gene: TRBD2; v_gene: TRBV5-4
CDR3aa: ASSEDRLRYGYT; j_gene: TRBJ1-2; d_gene: NA; v_gene: TRBV2
CDR3aa: ASSAQHRSSYEQY; j_gene: TRBJ2-7; d_gene: NA; v_gene: TRBV2
CDR3aa: ASSQTGRVSNTEAF; j_gene: TRBJ1-1; d_gene: TRBD1; v_gene: TRBV19
CDR3aa: ASSIWQGYEKLF; j_gene: TRBJ1-4; d_gene: NA; v_gene: TRBV19
CDR3aa: ASRPGTGTSPLH; j_gene: TRBJ1-6; d_gene: TRBD1; v_gene: TRBV6-5
CDR3aa: ASSLIPTGDYGYT; j_gene: TRBJ1-2; d_gene: TRBD1; v_gene: TRBV14
CDR3aa: ASSVGQGSEAF; j_gene: TRBJ1-1; d_gene: TRBD1; v_gene: TRBV9
CDR3aa: ASSPTPGSPLH; j_gene: TRBJ1-6; d_gene: NA; v_gene: TRBV7-2
CDR3aa: ASRNRGAARPEAF; j_gene: TRBJ1-1; d_gene: TRBD1; v_gene: TRBV6-5
CDR3aa: ASSRQGVGYT; j_gene: TRBJ1-2; d_gene: TRBD1; v_gene: TRBV6-5
CDR3aa: ASSRQGGNSPLH; j_gene: TRBJ1-6; d_gene: TRBD1; v_gene: TRBV9
CDR3aa: ASSRRGRGGEQY; j_gene: TRBJ2-7; d_gene: TRBD2; v_gene: TRBV18
CDR3aa: ASSLKPAGESYEQY; j_gene: TRBJ2-7; d_gene: TRBD2; v_gene: TRBV27